The rows below give T cell receptor beta chains drawn from one sample of a study of cytomegalovirus exposure and HLA in healthy donors. Profiling relied on immunoSEQ multiplex PCR, and the TCRdb table lists in-frame clones only, not all of them. Among roughly 120,000 clones listed, about 80% were seen once. Sequenced material: PBMCs. These receptors were collected from a woman between 25 and 40 years old in good health and CMV-seropositive. CDR3s include the opening cysteine and the closing phenylalanine or tryptophan. Each record gives: D gene, J gene, clone size, V gene, CDR3 DNA, CDR3 protein. A D gene is named only where the DNA matches it firmly. Only some rows state a clone size, as once, few, many or a class for expanded clones.

D: TRBD1; J: TRBJ2-7; size: .; V: TRBV6-6; DNA: TGTGCCAGCAGTTACCCCCCAGGGGGCGCTTACGAGCAGTACTTC; CDR3: CASSYPPGGAYEQYF
D: .; J: TRBJ1-2; size: .; V: TRBV27; DNA: TGTGCCAGCAGTCCCTCGTTAGGACAGTTGAACTATGGCTACACCTTC; CDR3: CASSPSLGQLNYGYTF
D: .; J: TRBJ1-5; size: .; V: TRBV7-8; DNA: TGTGCCAGCAGCTTATCAGGCCAGAGCAATCAGCCCCAGCATTTT; CDR3: CASSLSGQSNQPQHF
D: TRBD2; J: TRBJ2-1; size: .; V: TRBV4-1; DNA: TGCGCCAGCAGCCGAAAGCGGGGGGACCCGAATGAGCAGTTCTTC; CDR3: CASSRKRGDPNEQFF
D: .; J: TRBJ1-1; size: .; V: TRBV7-3; DNA: TGTGCCAGCAGCTTAACCGCGAGAACTGAAGCTTTCTTT; CDR3: CASSLTARTEAFF
D: .; J: TRBJ1-2; size: .; V: TRBV19; DNA: TGTGCCAGTAGTATAGACAGCTATGGCTACACCTTC; CDR3: CASSIDSYGYTF
D: .; J: TRBJ1-5; size: .; V: TRBV7-9; DNA: TGTGCCAGCAGCCTTGGACAGTATCAGCCCCAGCATTTT; CDR3: CASSLGQYQPQHF
D: .; J: TRBJ1-5; size: .; V: TRBV30; DNA: TGTGCCTGGAGCGGACAGTTCGGTTTGGATAACAATCAGCCCCAGCATTTT; CDR3: CAWSGQFGLDNNQPQHF
D: .; J: TRBJ1-1; size: .; V: TRBV19; DNA: TGTGCCAGTACCTCGGGGTGGGGGGTGACTGAAGCTTTCTTT; CDR3: CASTSGWGVTEAFF
D: TRBD2; J: TRBJ2-3; size: .; V: TRBV11-2; DNA: TGTGCCAGCAGCCCCTATCTAGCGGGGGGGCCGGATACGCAGTATTTT; CDR3: CASSPYLAGGPDTQYF
D: .; J: TRBJ1-5; size: .; V: TRBV6-1; DNA: TGTGCCAGCAGGGACAGTGGAGATCAGCCCCAGCATTTT; CDR3: CASRDSGDQPQHF
D: .; J: TRBJ1-2; size: .; V: TRBV6-5; DNA: TGTGCCAGCAGTTACTCCCGGGGATATGGCTACACCTTC; CDR3: CASSYSRGYGYTF
D: .; J: TRBJ1-2; size: .; V: TRBV5-8; DNA: TGTGCCAGCACCATCAGGGGAAACTATGGCTACACCTTC; CDR3: CASTIRGNYGYTF
D: TRBD2; J: TRBJ2-3; size: .; V: TRBV6-6; DNA: TGTGCCAGCCAAACGGGGCTAGCGGGAGGACTAGATACGCAGTATTTT; CDR3: CASQTGLAGGLDTQYF
D: TRBD1; J: TRBJ1-5; size: .; V: TRBV9; DNA: TGTGCCAGCAGCGTAGAGGGACAGAGCAATCAGCCCCAGCATTTT; CDR3: CASSVEGQSNQPQHF
D: TRBD1; J: TRBJ1-1; size: .; V: TRBV5-6; DNA: TGTGCCAGCAGCCCCTGGACAGGGGGCGGTGAAGCTTTCTTT; CDR3: CASSPWTGGGEAFF
D: .; J: TRBJ2-7; size: few; V: TRBV28; DNA: TGTGCCAGCAGTTTCCTAGCATCGATCTCCTACGAGCAGTACTTC; CDR3: CASSFLASISYEQYF
D: .; J: TRBJ2-5; size: .; V: TRBV6-5; DNA: TGTGCCAGCAGTTACTCTACCGGCCAAGAGACCCAGTACTTC; CDR3: CASSYSTGQETQYF
D: TRBD1; J: TRBJ1-5; size: .; V: TRBV30; DNA: TGTGCCTGGAGTGTGGGACAGAATCAGCCCCAGCATTTT; CDR3: CAWSVGQNQPQHF
D: TRBD2; J: TRBJ2-7; size: once; V: TRBV14; DNA: TGTGCCAGCAGCCAATGGGGGGGTAGGGCCCTCTACGAGCAGTACTTC; CDR3: CASSQWGGRALYEQYF
D: TRBD2; J: TRBJ2-1; size: .; V: TRBV11-2; DNA: TGTGCCAGCAGCCGAGCGGGAGAGGGGGTATTCAATGAGCAGTTCTTC; CDR3: CASSRAGEGVFNEQFF
D: TRBD1; J: TRBJ1-1; size: .; V: TRBV6-4; DNA: TGTGCCAGCAGAGCGGGCAGGGGGCATACTGAAGCTTTCTTT; CDR3: CASRAGRGHTEAFF
D: TRBD1; J: TRBJ2-7; size: once; V: TRBV6-6; DNA: TGTGCCAGCAGTTCTCCGGGACAGACAACAGACGAGCAGTACTTC; CDR3: CASSSPGQTTDEQYF
D: .; J: TRBJ1-4; size: .; V: TRBV9; DNA: TGTGCCAGCAGCCCCATCGACGGAGTTGGGGAAAAACTGTTTTTT; CDR3: CASSPIDGVGEKLFF
D: TRBD2; J: TRBJ2-3; size: .; V: TRBV18; DNA: TGTGCCAGCTCACCACTACCCGGGACTAGCCAGGATACGCAGTATTTT; CDR3: CASSPLPGTSQDTQYF
D: TRBD2; J: TRBJ2-1; size: .; V: TRBV29-1; DNA: TGCAGCGTTGAAGACTTAGCGGGGGTTTACAATGAGCAGTTCTTC; CDR3: CSVEDLAGVYNEQFF
D: TRBD1; J: TRBJ2-3; size: .; V: TRBV13; DNA: TGTGCCAGCAGCTTAGTGGGACAGGGGGCAGATACGCAGTATTTT; CDR3: CASSLVGQGADTQYF
D: TRBD1; J: TRBJ1-4; size: once; V: TRBV10-3; DNA: TGTGCCATCAGTGCGAAGACCGGGACAGCTTCTAATGAAAAACTGTTTTTT; CDR3: CAISAKTGTASNEKLFF
D: .; J: TRBJ1-2; size: .; V: TRBV7-9; DNA: TGTGCCAGCAGCCTGCGATCTGGTGGTGGCTACACCTTC; CDR3: CASSLRSGGGYTF
D: .; J: TRBJ2-2; size: .; V: TRBV9; DNA: TGTGCCAGCAGCGGAACTAGGAGCACCGGGGAGCTGTTTTTT; CDR3: CASSGTRSTGELFF
D: TRBD1; J: TRBJ2-7; size: .; V: TRBV27; DNA: TGTGCCAGCACAGGGACAGGGGGATACGAGCAGTACTTC; CDR3: CASTGTGGYEQYF
D: .; J: TRBJ1-5; size: .; V: TRBV2; DNA: TGTGCCAGCAGTGGGGGAGGTGGCAATCAGCCCCAGCATTTT; CDR3: CASSGGGGNQPQHF
D: TRBD2; J: TRBJ2-7; size: .; V: TRBV19; DNA: TGTGCCAGTAGTCCCAGACTAGCGGGAGGGCCCCACGAGCAGTACTTC; CDR3: CASSPRLAGGPHEQYF
D: .; J: TRBJ1-4; size: .; V: TRBV7-2; DNA: TGTGCCAGCAGCCCAGGGGATCCTAATGAAAAACTGTTTTTT; CDR3: CASSPGDPNEKLFF
D: .; J: TRBJ1-1; size: few; V: TRBV19; DNA: TGTGCCAGTAGGGATCGGACAATAGCGAACACTGAAGCTTTCTTT; CDR3: CASRDRTIANTEAFF
D: .; J: TRBJ2-6; size: .; V: TRBV7-2; DNA: TGTGCCAGCAGCTTAGACGCGGTCTTCGCCGTCTTC; CDR3: CASSLDAVFAVF
D: TRBD1; J: TRBJ1-6; size: .; V: TRBV6-5; DNA: TGTGCCAGCAGGTACAGGGGGTATCGAGATTCCCCCCTCCACTTT; CDR3: CASRYRGYRDSPLHF
D: TRBD1; J: TRBJ2-3; size: few; V: TRBV6-5; DNA: TGTGCCAGCAGTGAGGGACAGGGCACAGATACGCAGTATTTT; CDR3: CASSEGQGTDTQYF
D: TRBD2; J: TRBJ2-1; size: .; V: TRBV4-1; DNA: TGCGCCAGCAGCCAACTAGCGGGGAGGAACAATGAGCAGTTCTTC; CDR3: CASSQLAGRNNEQFF
D: TRBD2; J: TRBJ2-1; size: .; V: TRBV5-1; DNA: TGCGCCAGCAGTGACGGGGGGGCCCGCTCCTACAATGAGCAGTTCTTC; CDR3: CASSDGGARSYNEQFF
D: .; J: TRBJ1-1; size: once; V: TRBV6-6; DNA: TGTGCCAGCCAAGTCGGGAACACTGAAGCTTTCTTT; CDR3: CASQVGNTEAFF
D: .; J: TRBJ2-3; size: .; V: TRBV5-1; DNA: TGCGCCAGCAGCTACGGAGATACGCAGTATTTT; CDR3: CASSYGDTQYF
D: .; J: TRBJ2-5; size: .; V: TRBV4-1; DNA: TGCGCCAGCAGCCAAGATCCTAGTAGCTGGGAGACCCAGTACTTC; CDR3: CASSQDPSSWETQYF
D: TRBD1; J: TRBJ2-5; size: .; V: TRBV5-1; DNA: TGCGCCACCAAACCAGGGGGAGTACTGGGTGAGACCCAGTACTTC; CDR3: CATKPGGVLGETQYF
D: .; J: TRBJ1-6; size: .; V: TRBV11-2; DNA: TGTGCCAGCAGCCCCTGGGATAAAACTAGACTCGGTAACTCACCCCTCCACTTT; CDR3: CASSPWDKTRLGNSPLHF
D: TRBD1; J: TRBJ1-5; size: .; V: TRBV9; DNA: TGTGCCAGCAGCGAGGGGGCAGGCCAGCCCCAGCATTTT; CDR3: CASSEGAGQPQHF
D: TRBD1; J: TRBJ1-3; size: once; V: TRBV28; DNA: TGTGCCAGCAGTCGGACAGGTTCTGGAAACACCATATATTTT; CDR3: CASSRTGSGNTIYF
D: TRBD2; J: TRBJ2-7; size: .; V: TRBV6-5; DNA: TGTGCCAGCAGTTACGGCGGGAGAGGATACGAGCAGTACTTC; CDR3: CASSYGGRGYEQYF
D: TRBD1; J: TRBJ1-6; size: .; V: TRBV19; DNA: TGTGCCAGTAGTGGACAGGGAGGGTATTCACCCCTCCACTTT; CDR3: CASSGQGGYSPLHF
D: .; J: TRBJ2-2; size: once; V: TRBV18; DNA: TGTGCCAGCTCACCACAGGAAGGGGGTCACACCGGGGAGCTGTTTTTT; CDR3: CASSPQEGGHTGELFF
D: TRBD1; J: TRBJ1-6; size: few; V: TRBV5-1; DNA: TGCGCCAGCAGCTTGGCCGGGACAGGGGGTTCACCCCTCCACTTT; CDR3: CASSLAGTGGSPLHF
D: TRBD1; J: TRBJ1-2; size: few; V: TRBV4-1; DNA: TGCGCCAGCAGCCCATCGGGACAGATGTATGGCTACACCTTC; CDR3: CASSPSGQMYGYTF
D: TRBD1; J: TRBJ2-5; size: .; V: TRBV5-6; DNA: TGTGCCAGCAGACCTGTTAGTAGGGGGCCTCTGTACTTC; CDR3: CASRPVSRGPLYF
D: .; J: TRBJ2-7; size: once; V: TRBV20-1; DNA: TGCAGTGCCGCCCGCGGGTACGAGCAGTACTTC; CDR3: CSAARGYEQYF
D: TRBD2; J: TRBJ2-1; size: once; V: TRBV5-1; DNA: TGCGCCAGCAGCCCCGGACTAGCGGGAGTATACAATGAGCAGTTCTTC; CDR3: CASSPGLAGVYNEQFF
D: TRBD2; J: TRBJ2-3; size: once; V: TRBV7-9; DNA: TGTGCCAGCAGCTTAGGCCCTAGCGGGGACACAGATACGCAGTATTTT; CDR3: CASSLGPSGDTDTQYF
D: .; J: TRBJ2-1; size: .; V: TRBV6-6; DNA: TGTGCCAGCAATGCGGACAGATCCTACAATGAGCAGTTCTTC; CDR3: CASNADRSYNEQFF
D: .; J: TRBJ1-6; size: few; V: TRBV6-5; DNA: TGTGCCAGCAGTTACGTATTCAGCGCTACCAATTCACCCCTCCACTTT; CDR3: CASSYVFSATNSPLHF
D: .; J: TRBJ2-3; size: few; V: TRBV2; DNA: TGTGCCAGCAGCCGGGGAACGGGCACAGATACGCAGTATTTT; CDR3: CASSRGTGTDTQYF
D: .; J: TRBJ1-1; size: .; V: TRBV5-6; DNA: TGTGCCAGCAGCCCACAGGAGCTCACTGAAGCTTTCTTT; CDR3: CASSPQELTEAFF